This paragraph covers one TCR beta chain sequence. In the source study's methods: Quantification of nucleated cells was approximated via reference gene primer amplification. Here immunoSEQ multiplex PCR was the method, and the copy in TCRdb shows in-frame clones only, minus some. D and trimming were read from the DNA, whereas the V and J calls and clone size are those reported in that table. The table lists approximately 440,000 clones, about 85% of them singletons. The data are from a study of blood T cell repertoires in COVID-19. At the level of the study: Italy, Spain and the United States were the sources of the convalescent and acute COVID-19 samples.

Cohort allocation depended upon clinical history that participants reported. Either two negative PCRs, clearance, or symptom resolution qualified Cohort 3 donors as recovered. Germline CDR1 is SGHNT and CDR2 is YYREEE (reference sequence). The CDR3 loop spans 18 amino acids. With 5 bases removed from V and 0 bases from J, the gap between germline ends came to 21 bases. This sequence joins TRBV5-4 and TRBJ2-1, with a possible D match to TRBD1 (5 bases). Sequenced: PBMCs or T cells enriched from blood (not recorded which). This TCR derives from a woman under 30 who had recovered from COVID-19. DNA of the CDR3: TGTGCCAGCAGTAATTACAGGTCGAGGAGTGGCTCCTACAATGAGCAGTTCTTC. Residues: CASSNYRSRSGSYNEQFF.